These 16 T cell receptor beta chains were sequenced from one sample in a study of CD8 T cells in ankylosing spondylitis. TCRdb used MiXCR to reprocess the 5' RACE reads, holding one entry per CDR3 protein. Counted here are approximately 17,000 distinct CDR3 sequences, around 8% occurring once; the ten biggest clones make up roughly 30%. Sequenced material: blood. All receptors derive from a male donor with ankylosing spondylitis or in good health (not recorded which).

The V call is TRBV6-2 or TRBV6-3, the J call TRBJ2-2; a possible D gene is TRBD1 (5 bases). The germline CDR1 and CDR2 sequences are MNHEY and SVGEGT. Trimming removed 7 bases from V and 6 bases from J, with 15 bases in between. This CDR3 contains 14 residues. CDR3 in amino acids: CASIQGRVAGELFF. The CDR3, as DNA: TGTGCCAGCATCCAAGGCAGGGTGGCCGGGGAGCTGTTTTTT.

This clonotype has a count of ten or more. The rearrangement uses TRBV16 and TRBJ1-2; the D is unclear. The germline gives CDR1 KGHSY, CDR2 FQNENV. The CDR3 contains 11 residues. The ends were cut back, 1 base at V and 7 bases at J, with 4 bases in the middle. DNA of the CDR3: TGTGCCAGCAGCCAATTTGGTGGCTACACCTTC. Its protein is CASSQFGGYTF.

This clonotype was seen ten or more times. This rearrangement joins TRBV20-1 to TRBJ2-1; 7 bases map to TRBD2. CDR1 DFQATT and CDR2 SNEGSKA come from the germline V gene (reference sequence). J lost 4 bases, V lost 0 bases, and 6 bases had no gene match. The CDR3 totals 15 residues. The CDR3 is CSAREIASGYNEQFF. CDR3 nucleotides: TGCAGTGCTAGAGAGATAGCTAGCGGTTACAATGAGCAGTTCTTC.

This clonotype was recorded at least ten times. This chain connects TRBV5-1 to TRBJ2-1; D remains unclear. Germline CDR1 is SGHRS and CDR2 is YFSETQ. V dropped 0 bases and J dropped 10 bases, with 14 bases sitting between them. The CDR3 consists of 14 residues. CDR3 loop: CASSLGLGLGEQFF. The CDR3 nucleotides read TGCGCCAGCAGCTTGGGTCTCGGCCTCGGGGAGCAGTTCTTC.

This clonotype was seen ten or more times. The chain couples TRBV28 to TRBJ1-6, with 7 positions matching TRBD1. The CDR3 sequence is 16 residues long. The V gene's germline CDR1 is MDHEN and CDR2 SYDVKM. The V gene end was trimmed by 6 bases and the J gene end by 4 bases; junction bases not matched to a gene: 9. CDR3 DNA: TGTGCCAGCAGGGCTTCCGGGACAGCATATAATTCACCCCTCCACTTT. Translation: CASRASGTAYNSPLHF.

This clonotype has ten or more counts. The chain couples TRBV20-1 to TRBJ2-2, with D maybe TRBD1 (6 bases). The V and J ends lost 0 bases and 2 bases respectively, with 13 bases between them. This CDR3 region has 16 residues. Germline V gives CDR1 DFQATT, CDR2 SNEGSKA (reference sequence). The CDR3 is CSARDYRTVNTGELFF. As DNA, the CDR3 is TGCAGTGCTAGAGATTACCGGACAGTTAACACCGGGGAGCTGTTTTTT.

This clonotype was counted at least ten times. The chain joins TRBV6-2 or TRBV6-3 to TRBJ1-2, with unresolved D. The CDR3 totals 14 residues. The germline CDR1 and CDR2 sequences are MNHEY and SVGEGT. The V and J ends lost 6 bases and 3 bases respectively, with 14 bases between them. The CDR3 DNA reads TGTGCCAGCAGCCGTACCCTGGAGGACTATGGCTACACCTTC. It translates to CASSRTLEDYGYTF.

This clonotype showed up just once. The V call is TRBV5-1, the J call TRBJ2-1; possibly TRBD2 for D (6 bases). Germline V lookup: CDR1 SGHRS, CDR2 YFSETQ. Trimming took 5 bases from V and 7 from J, leaving 19 bases between them. The CDR3 runs 15 residues. In DNA, the CDR3 is TGCGCCAGCAGAACTTTATCCGGGACTTTAAATGAGCAGTTCTTC. This codes for CASRTLSGTLNEQFF.

This clonotype was seen many times. This chain links TRBV6-6 with TRBJ2-7, with 7 bases identical to TRBD1. The CDR3 is 11 residues long. The ends lost 11 bases at V and 3 bases at J; junction bases unmatched: 4. Germline V CDR1 and CDR2: MNHNY, SVGAGI (reference sequence). The CDR3 DNA reads as TGTGCCTCCTCAGGGGGCTACGAGCAGTACGTC. Protein: CASSGGYEQYV.

The chain's CDR3 is CSANREDTGELFF. CDR3 nucleotide sequence: TGCAGTGCTAACAGGGAGGACACCGGGGAGCTGTTTTTT. This rearrangement joins TRBV20-1 to TRBJ2-2, with D perhaps matching TRBD1 or TRBD2 (6 bases each). Germline V lookup: CDR1 DFQATT, CDR2 SNEGSKA (reference sequence). Trimming left V 4 bases short and J 3 bases short, with 9 bases between. This CDR3 comprises 13 residues.

There are a few counts of this clonotype. The gene calls are TRBV5-1 and TRBJ2-1; possibly TRBD2 for D (5 bases). In germline, CDR1 is SGHRS, CDR2 YFSETQ. This CDR3 comprises 17 residues. Trimming stripped 0 bases from V and 7 bases from J, with 20 bases between. The CDR3 bases are TGCGCCAGCAGCTTGGTGCTTAGCGTGCAAAGGCAGAATGAGCAGTTCTTC. Its protein product is CASSLVLSVQRQNEQFF.

This clonotype came up a few times. The chain has TRBV2 and TRBJ2-7; D is unclear. With 5 bases removed from V and 2 bases from J, the gap between germline ends came to 7 bases. The length of the CDR3 is 12 residues. The germline gives CDR1 SNHLY, CDR2 FYNNEI. In nucleotides, the CDR3 is TGTGCCAGCAGTCAACCCCCCTACGAGCAGTACGTC. Translating it yields CASSQPPYEQYV.

In this sample, this clonotype turned up a few times. The J gene is TRBJ1-1, the V gene TRBV11-2, with D uncertain. The CDR3 runs to 16 residues. Trimming left V 0 bases short and J 1 base short, with 12 bases between. Looked up from germline, CDR1 is SGHAT and CDR2 is FQNNGV. The chain's CDR3 is CASSLDSAYGNTEAFF. Written as DNA, the CDR3 is TGTGCCAGCAGCTTAGATTCGGCGTATGGGAACACTGAAGCTTTCTTT.

The rearrangement uses TRBV20-1 and TRBJ2-2; unclear D gene. The V end lost 2 bases, the J end lost 1 base, and 5 bases lay between the germline ends. Germline CDR1 is DFQATT and CDR2 is SNEGSKA (reference sequence). This CDR3 is 13 amino acids long. The CDR3 is CSARKGNTGELFF. CDR3 coding DNA: TGCAGTGCTAGAAAGGGGAACACCGGGGAGCTGTTTTTT.

This clonotype was seen many times. The chain links TRBV20-1 to TRBJ2-5, with 9 bases lining up with TRBD1. This CDR3 is built from 15 residues. Germline V gene lookup returns CDR1 DFQATT and CDR2 SNEGSKA (reference sequence). V lost 5 bases to trimming and J lost 2 bases; unmatched junction nucleotides: 9. For the CDR3, the DNA is TGCAGTGCTGATTCCGGGACAGGGTGGCAAGAGACCCAGTACTTC. Protein: CSADSGTGWQETQYF.

The gene calls are TRBV20-1 and TRBJ2-3, with no clear D. CDR3 size: 14 residues. The V gene lost 2 bases and the J gene lost 0 bases, with 9 bases spanning the gap. Germline lookup yields CDR1 DFQATT and CDR2 SNEGSKA (reference sequence). CDR3 sequence (DNA): TGCAGTGCTAGAAGGTCTCCTAGCACAGATACGCAGTATTTT. It translates to CSARRSPSTDTQYF.